One T cell receptor beta chain is described in this entry. Its antigen is undetermined. The data are from a study of T-cell memory formation after mild COVID-19. Study-wide findings and caveats: The CD4+ clones that contracted clustered mainly within CM and EM, and the CD8+ clones concentrated in EMRA.

TCRdb re-called the 5' RACE reads through MiXCR, storing one row per CDR3 protein. Of 110,000 to 150,000 distinct CDR3 sequences listed, under 30% are singletons. This clonotype was sampled from an adult woman who had mild COVID-19 (a few samples of this study predate the infection). Cell type and time point are not known. The material sequenced was PBMCs or a T cell subset sorted from them (not recorded which).

CDR3 in amino acids: CASIPGTYYEQYF. The CDR3 DNA sequence: TGTGCCAGCATCCCCGGGACATACTACGAGCAGTACTTC. The rearrangement uses TRBV7-6 and TRBJ2-7, with a tentative D call TRBD1 (6 bases). Per the germline V gene, CDR1 is SGHVS and CDR2 is FNYEAQ. Trimming removed 7 bases at V and 3 bases at J, with 13 bases between. The CDR3 length is 13 residues.